The 17 T cell receptor beta chains below all came from one sample that was sequenced in a study of shared clonotypes between healthy human individuals. This table comes from immunoSEQ multiplex PCR, and its TCRdb copy is limited to in-frame clones, with some not included. The sample consists of roughly 1 million clones, approximately 78% of them appearing once. The specimen was memory CD4+ T cells from PBMCs. Regarding subset: CD45RA-negative fraction. Source of these receptors: a man younger than 30 in good health. Some clones in this sample may be carry-over from other donors' samples.

The table lists this clone with a count of one. The V and J genes are TRBV5-6 and TRBJ1-2; D unresolved. Per germline, CDR1 SGHDT and CDR2 YYEEEE. Trimming shortened V by 5 bases and J by 5 bases, and 13 bases separated the two germline ends. The CDR3 consists of 13 residues. This CDR3 is CASRSGSFYGYTF. The CDR3 DNA reads TGTGCCAGCAGAAGTGGCAGTTTTTATGGCTACACCTTC. Full variable domain (remainder filled in from reference TRBV5-6 and TRBJ1-2): DAGVTQSPTHLIKTRGQQVTLRCSPKSGHDTVSWYQQALGQGPQFIFQYYEEEERQRGNFPDRFSGHQFPNYSSELNVNALLLGDSALYLCASRSGSFYGYTFGSGTRLTVV.

The gene calls are TRBV2 and TRBJ1-5; 7 positions agree with TRBD1. The V segment lost 6 bases and the J segment 3 bases; nucleotides outside the gene matches: 8. The CDR3 spans 15 residues. The germline V gene encodes CDR1 SNHLY and CDR2 FYNNEI. CDR3 protein: CASRNRGGANQPQHF. CDR3 nucleotides: TGTGCCAGCAGGAACAGGGGTGGGGCCAATCAGCCCCAGCATTTT.

V gene TRBV2 combines with J gene TRBJ1-4; TRBD1 is a possible D gene (5 bases). V lost 1 base and J lost 3, with 15 bases in between. The CDR3 totals 17 residues. The germline V gene has CDR1 SNHLY and CDR2 FYNNEI. The CDR3 reads CASSEGGRAGPNEKLFF. CDR3 nucleotide sequence: TGTGCCAGCAGTGAAGGTGGTCGGGCAGGGCCTAATGAAAAACTGTTTTTT.

This chain links TRBV20-1 with TRBJ1-5; D is uncertain. Per the germline V gene, CDR1 is DFQATT and CDR2 is SNEGSKA (reference sequence). This CDR3 comprises 11 residues. V was shortened by 4 bases and J by 9 bases, with 10 bases between the two germline ends. Here the CDR3 reads CSAIDEGPQHF. The CDR3 region has the DNA TGCAGTGCTATCGATGAGGGGCCCCAGCATTTT.

The chain links TRBV11-1 to TRBJ2-1; 12 bases agree with TRBD2. The CDR3 has 15 amino acids. The V gene's germline CDR1 is SGHAT and CDR2 FQDESV (reference sequence). The V and J ends lost 9 bases and 6 bases, in that order; junction bases with no gene match: 9. For the CDR3, the DNA is TGTGCCAGTAGCCGGACACTAGCGGGAGGCAATGAGCAGTTCTTC. It codes for CASSRTLAGGNEQFF. The full variable domain, its missing parts supplied by reference TRBV11-1 and TRBJ2-1, is EAEVAQSPRYKITEKSQAVAFWCDPISGHATLYWYRQILGQGPELLVQFQDESVVDDSQLPKDRFSAERLKGVDSTLKIQPAELGDSAMYLCASSRTLAGGNEQFFGPGTRLTVL.

This clone was seen just once. This chain connects TRBV30 to TRBJ1-2; possibly TRBD1 for D (6 bases). Trimming shortened V by 3 bases and J by 3 bases, and 14 bases separated the two germline ends. The CDR3 runs to 14 residues. Germline assignment: CDR1 GTSNPN and CDR2 SVGIG (reference sequence). DNA for the CDR3: TGTGCCTGGAGATGGGGGGGCTGGGACTATGGCTACACCTTC. Protein product: CAWRWGGWDYGYTF.

The chain joins TRBV12-2 to TRBJ1-4; the table's D call, TRBD1, has no DNA check behind it. TRBV12-2 is listed as a pseudogene. The CDR3 is 19 amino acids. The CDR3 is CASRPWIGQGLRTNEKLFF. The CDR3 DNA reads as TGTGCAAGTCGCCCATGGATCGGGCAGGGGTTGAGAACTAATGAAAAACTGTTTTTT.

This chain's CDR3 is CASSPTLGGYEQYF. The DNA of the CDR3 is TGTGCCAGCAGCCCAACCCTCGGGGGCTACGAGCAGTACTTC. The chain uses TRBV9 and TRBJ2-7; D is possibly TRBD2 (6 bases). Germline V gene sequence: CDR1 SGDLS, CDR2 YYNGEE. Trimming removed 4 bases from V and 3 bases from J, with 14 bases in between. This CDR3 has 14 residues.

V and J are TRBV27 and TRBJ1-5; no clear D gene. The CDR3 is 14 amino acids. The V and J ends lost 0 bases and 6 bases respectively, with 9 bases between them. The germline V gene encodes CDR1 MNHEY and CDR2 SMNVEV (reference sequence). This chain's CDR3 is CASSLSVTPQPQHF. The DNA for the CDR3 is TGTGCCAGCAGTTTATCGGTCACTCCTCAGCCCCAGCATTTT.

This sequence joins TRBV7-2 and TRBJ2-7; 11 nucleotides agree with TRBD2. There are 15 residues in the CDR3. Germline loops: CDR1 SGHTA, CDR2 FQGNSA. V gave up 5 bases and J gave up 3 bases; unmatched junction bases: 6. The CDR3 bases are TGTGCCAGCAGCCAACGACTAGCGGGGCACTACGAGCAGTACTTC. This encodes CASSQRLAGHYEQYF.

This clone turned up a few times. V gene TRBV7-2 combines with J gene TRBJ2-3; 8 bases match TRBD2. V was pared by 5 bases and J by 2 bases, with 6 bases of the junction left unmatched. CDR3 length: 15 residues. The germline V gene has CDR1 SGHTA and CDR2 FQGNSA. CDR3 sequence reads: CASSPWTSPTDTQYF. As DNA, the CDR3 is TGTGCCAGCAGCCCCTGGACTAGCCCCACAGATACGCAGTATTTT.

The chain joins TRBV2 to TRBJ1-4; no definite D call. Trimming took off 4 bases at V and 0 bases at J, with 9 bases between the two ends. The CDR3 contains 15 residues. In germline, CDR1 is SNHLY, CDR2 FYNNEI. CDR3 loop: CASSGEGATNEKLFF. The CDR3 coding sequence is TGTGCCAGCAGTGGGGAGGGCGCAACTAATGAAAAACTGTTTTTT. Full variable domain (rest looked up from reference TRBV2 and TRBJ1-4): EPEVTQTPSHQVTQMGQEVILRCVPISNHLYFYWYRQILGQKVEFLVSFYNNEISEKSEIFDDQFSVERPDGSNFTLKIRSTKLEDSAMYFCASSGEGATNEKLFFGSGTQLSVL.

Concerning this clone: The sample holds other DNA sequences that translate to the same CDR3. V usage is TRBV28 and J usage is TRBJ2-7; D is unresolved. Germline V gene sequence: CDR1 MDHEN, CDR2 SYDVKM. The CDR3 consists of 10 residues. For the CDR3, the DNA is TGTGCGTCTGCAGCCTACGAGCAGTACTTC. It codes for CASAAYEQYF.

The rearrangement uses TRBV9 and TRBJ2-1; D call uncertain. Per germline, CDR1 SGDLS and CDR2 YYNGEE. The CDR3 extends over 12 amino acids. The V end lost 4 bases, the J end lost 9 bases, and 11 bases lay between the germline ends. This CDR3 is CASSRVSSEQFF. DNA for the CDR3: TGTGCCAGCAGCAGAGTCAGTAGTGAGCAGTTCTTC. The variable domain in full, completed from reference TRBV9 and TRBJ2-1, reads DSGVTQTPKHLITATGQRVTLRCSPRSGDLSVYWYQQSLDQGLQFLIQYYNGEERAKGNILERFSAQQFPDLHSELNLSSLELGDSALYFCASSRVSSEQFFGPGTRLTVL.

This rearrangement joins TRBV5-8 to TRBJ2-7, with TRBD1 matching over 9 bases. Per germline, CDR1 SGHTS and CDR2 YDEGEE. J was trimmed by 2 bases and V by 4 bases; bases with no gene match: 7. The CDR3 consists of 15 residues. Here the CDR3 reads CASSAQGQGPYEQYF. The CDR3 DNA reads as TGTGCCAGCAGCGCTCAGGGACAGGGTCCCTACGAGCAGTACTTC.

V and J are TRBV30 and TRBJ1-6; no firm D call. The CDR3 contains 11 residues. Trimming took 2 bases from V and 7 from J, leaving 3 bases between them. CDR1 is GTSNPN and CDR2 is SVGIG in the germline V gene (reference sequence). CDR3 region: CAWSLNSPLHF. Here the CDR3 DNA reads TGTGCCTGGAGTCTCAATTCACCCCTCCACTTT.

The rearrangement uses TRBV18 and TRBJ2-5; D call uncertain. This CDR3 region has 13 residues. Trimming removed 6 bases at V and 3 bases at J, with 11 bases between. Germline V gives CDR1 KGHSH, CDR2 LQKENI. CDR3 in amino acids: CASSSRPEETQYF. CDR3 DNA sequence: TGTGCCAGCTCCAGCCGGCCGGAAGAGACCCAGTACTTC.